These 4 T cell receptor beta chains were all obtained from the same sample, sequenced in a study of shared clonotypes between healthy human individuals. Assay: immunoSEQ multiplex PCR; the TCRdb copy retains only in-frame clones and omits some. In the table there are hundreds of thousands of clones, around 78% of which are singletons. The specimen sequenced was PBMCs. Receptors originate from a woman between 35 and 50 years old in good health. Some clones in this sample may be carry-over from other donors' samples.

This clone was seen a few times. The chain recombines TRBV5-6 with TRBJ2-4; tentative D call: TRBD1 (6 bases). Germline CDR1 reads SGHDT; CDR2 reads YYEEEE. The CDR3 sequence is 13 residues long. Trimming took 3 bases from V and 7 from J, leaving 11 bases between them. This CDR3 is CASSWAGENIQYF. The CDR3 nucleotides are TGTGCCAGCAGCTGGGCAGGGGAGAACATTCAGTACTTC. The variable domain in full, with the rest retrieved from reference TRBV5-6 and TRBJ2-4, is DAGVTQSPTHLIKTRGQQVTLRCSPKSGHDTVSWYQQALGQGPQFIFQYYEEEERQRGNFPDRFSGHQFPNYSSELNVNALLLGDSALYLCASSWAGENIQYFGAGTRLSVL.

V and J are TRBV5-4 and TRBJ2-5, with a weak D call TRBD1 (6 bases). Trimming shortened V by 4 bases and J by 0 bases, and 10 bases separated the two germline ends. The CDR3 sequence is 14 residues long. Germline-derived CDR1 and CDR2 are SGHNT and YYREEE (reference sequence). In DNA, the CDR3 is TGTGCCAGCAGCGAACAGGGAAACCAAGAGACCCAGTACTTC. Protein: CASSEQGNQETQYF.

This chain links TRBV5-4 with TRBJ2-1; D unclear. The V and J ends lost 1 base and 6 bases respectively, with 2 bases between them. CDR3 length: 11 residues. Germline V CDR1 and CDR2: SGHNT, YYREEE (reference sequence). In DNA, the CDR3 is TGTGCCAGCAGCTTGTTCAATGAGCAGTTCTTC. Its translation: CASSLFNEQFF.

The rearrangement joins TRBV28 to TRBJ2-7; D possibly corresponds to TRBD1 (5 bases). Trimming removed 6 bases from V and 0 bases from J, with 18 bases in between. CDR1 and CDR2 (germline): MDHEN, SYDVKM. The length of the CDR3 is 16 residues. CDR3 bases: TGTGCCAGCAGCCCCCTAGTGGGGCCGAGCTCCTACGAGCAGTACTTC. Protein sequence: CASSPLVGPSSYEQYF.